This T cell receptor beta chain was found in a study of cytomegalovirus exposure and HLA in healthy donors. Likely unrecorded immune exposures existed in these nominally healthy donors. A multiplex PCR was run with 60 Vbeta primers and 13 Jbeta primers. This table comes from immunoSEQ multiplex PCR, and its TCRdb copy is limited to in-frame clones, with some not included. The table includes 150,000 to 200,000 clones, over 60% detected once. The TCR originated in a male donor in good health and CMV-seronegative. The specimen sequenced was PBMCs.

In DNA form, the CDR3 reads TGTGCCAGCAGCTTGGGCGGGGGGGCCAGGGGGGAGACCCAGTACTTC. Translation: CASSLGGGARGETQYF. The chain couples TRBV12-1 to TRBJ2-5; the table's TRBD2 call for D was not verified on the DNA. TRBV12-1 is a listed pseudogene. The CDR3 extends over 16 amino acids.